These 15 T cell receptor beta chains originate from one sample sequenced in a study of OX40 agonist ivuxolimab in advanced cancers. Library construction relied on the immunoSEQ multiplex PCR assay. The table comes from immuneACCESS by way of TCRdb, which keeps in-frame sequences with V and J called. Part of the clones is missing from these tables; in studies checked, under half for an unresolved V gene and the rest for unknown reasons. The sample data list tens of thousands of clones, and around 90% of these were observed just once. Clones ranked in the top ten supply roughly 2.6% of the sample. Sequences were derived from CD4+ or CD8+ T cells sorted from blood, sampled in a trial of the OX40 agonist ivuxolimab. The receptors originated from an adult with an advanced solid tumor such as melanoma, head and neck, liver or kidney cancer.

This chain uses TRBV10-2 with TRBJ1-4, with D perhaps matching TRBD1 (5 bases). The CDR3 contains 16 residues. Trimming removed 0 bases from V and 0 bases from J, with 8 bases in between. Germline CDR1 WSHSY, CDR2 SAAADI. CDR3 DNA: TGCGCCAGCAGTGAGTCGCAGGGCACAACTAATGAAAAACTGTTTTTT. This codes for CASSESQGTTNEKLFF.

The CDR3 DNA reads TGTGCCAGCAGCTTAGTCGTCGGTCGGGGGCTATACCAAGCTTTCTTT. This gives the protein CASSLVVGRGLYQAFF. The chain joins TRBV7-2 to TRBJ1-1; the D gene is possibly TRBD1 (6 bases). This CDR3 region has 16 residues. The germline V and J ends were trimmed by 1 base and 9 bases, with 21 bases remaining between them. Germline V gene lookup returns CDR1 SGHTA and CDR2 FQGNSA.

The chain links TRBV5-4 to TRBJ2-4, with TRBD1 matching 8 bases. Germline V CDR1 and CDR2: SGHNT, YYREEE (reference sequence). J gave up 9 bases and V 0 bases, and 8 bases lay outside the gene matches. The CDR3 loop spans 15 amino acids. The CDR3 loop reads CASSLVDREDSIQYF. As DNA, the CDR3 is TGTGCCAGCAGCTTGGTGGACAGGGAGGATAGCATTCAGTACTTC.

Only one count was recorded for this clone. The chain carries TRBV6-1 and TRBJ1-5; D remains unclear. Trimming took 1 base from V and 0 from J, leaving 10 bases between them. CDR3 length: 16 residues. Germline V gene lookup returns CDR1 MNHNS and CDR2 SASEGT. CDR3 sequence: CASSEGASNSNQPQHF. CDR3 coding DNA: TGTGCCAGCAGTGAAGGGGCGTCGAATAGCAATCAGCCCCAGCATTTT.

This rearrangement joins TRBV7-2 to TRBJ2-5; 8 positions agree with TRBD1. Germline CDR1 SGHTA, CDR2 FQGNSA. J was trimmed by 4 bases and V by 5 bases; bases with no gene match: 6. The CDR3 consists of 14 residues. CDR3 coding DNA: TGTGCCAGCAGCCCCGTGGGGACAGGAGAGACCCAGTACTTC. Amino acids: CASSPVGTGETQYF.

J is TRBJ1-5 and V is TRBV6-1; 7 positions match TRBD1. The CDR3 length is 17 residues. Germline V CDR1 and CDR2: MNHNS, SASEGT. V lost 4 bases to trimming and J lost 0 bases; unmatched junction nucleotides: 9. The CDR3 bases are TGTGCCAGCAGTGGACAGGGTGGGCTAGGTAGCAATCAGCCCCAGCATTTT. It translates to CASSGQGGLGSNQPQHF.

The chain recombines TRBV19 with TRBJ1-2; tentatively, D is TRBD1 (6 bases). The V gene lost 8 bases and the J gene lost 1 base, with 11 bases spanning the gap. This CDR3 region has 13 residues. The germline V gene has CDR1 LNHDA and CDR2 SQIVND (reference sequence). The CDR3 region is CASRGGGNYGYTF. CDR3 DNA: TGTGCCAGTCGAGGGGGGGGTAACTATGGCTACACCTTC.

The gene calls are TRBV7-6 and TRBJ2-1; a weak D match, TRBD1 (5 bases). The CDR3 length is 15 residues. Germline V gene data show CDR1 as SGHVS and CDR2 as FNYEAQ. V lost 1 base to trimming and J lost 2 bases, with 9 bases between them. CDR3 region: CASSLEQGTYNEQFF. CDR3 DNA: TGTGCCAGCAGCTTAGAGCAGGGAACCTACAATGAGCAGTTCTTC.

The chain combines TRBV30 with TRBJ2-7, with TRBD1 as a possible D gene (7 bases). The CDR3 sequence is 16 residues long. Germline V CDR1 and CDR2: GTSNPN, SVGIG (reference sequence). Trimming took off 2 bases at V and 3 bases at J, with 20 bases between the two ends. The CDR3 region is CAWSSKGGGRDYEQYF. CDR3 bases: TGTGCCTGGAGTTCGAAAGGGGGCGGGCGGGACTACGAGCAGTACTTC.

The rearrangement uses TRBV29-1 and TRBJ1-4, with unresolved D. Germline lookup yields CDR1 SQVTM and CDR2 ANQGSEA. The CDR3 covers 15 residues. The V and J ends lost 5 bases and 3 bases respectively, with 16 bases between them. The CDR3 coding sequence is TGCAGCGTTACCATCTCGAGTTCAGCTAATGAAAAACTGTTTTTT. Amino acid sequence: CSVTISSSANEKLFF.

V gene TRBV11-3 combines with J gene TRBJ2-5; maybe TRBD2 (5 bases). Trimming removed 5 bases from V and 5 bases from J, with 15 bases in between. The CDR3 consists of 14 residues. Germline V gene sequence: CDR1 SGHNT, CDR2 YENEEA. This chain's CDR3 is CASSPDLARETQYF. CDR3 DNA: TGTGCCAGCAGCCCTGACCTAGCCCGGGAGACCCAGTACTTC.

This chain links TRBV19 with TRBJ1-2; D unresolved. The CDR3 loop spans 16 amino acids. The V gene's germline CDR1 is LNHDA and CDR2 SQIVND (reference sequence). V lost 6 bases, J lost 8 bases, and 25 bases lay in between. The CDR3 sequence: CASSLQKALTKGGYTF. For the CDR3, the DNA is TGTGCCAGTAGCTTACAAAAGGCCCTGACGAAAGGGGGCTACACCTTC.

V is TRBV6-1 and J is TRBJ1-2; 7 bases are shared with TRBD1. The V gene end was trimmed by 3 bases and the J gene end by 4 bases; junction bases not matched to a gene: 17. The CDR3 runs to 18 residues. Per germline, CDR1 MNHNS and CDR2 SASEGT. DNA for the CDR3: TGTGCCAGCAGTGACGGTACCTCCGGACAGGCCAAAATCTATGGCTACACCTTC. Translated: CASSDGTSGQAKIYGYTF.

The CDR3 sequence is CASRGAYEQYF. The CDR3 DNA reads as TGTGCCAGCAGGGGCGCCTACGAGCAGTACTTC. The gene calls are TRBV6-5 and TRBJ2-7; D not resolved. The CDR3 spans 11 residues. V lost 6 bases to trimming and J lost 2 bases, with 5 bases between them. The germline V gene has CDR1 MNHEY and CDR2 SVGAGI.

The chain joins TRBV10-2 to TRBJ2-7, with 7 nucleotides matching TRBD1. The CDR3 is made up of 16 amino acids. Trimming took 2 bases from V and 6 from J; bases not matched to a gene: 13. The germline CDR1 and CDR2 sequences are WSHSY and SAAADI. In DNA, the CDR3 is TGCGCCAGCAGTGAGGGTCCTTGGCAGGGGGTGGTCGAGCAGTACTTC. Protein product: CASSEGPWQGVVEQYF.